This TCR beta chain stems from a study of T cell repertoires in cytomegalovirus infection. Each CDR3 protein gets one entry after TCRdb re-called the reads with MiXCR. The sample holds over 150,000 distinct CDR3 sequences; about 15% are singletons and the top ten take 20% to 25%. This clonotype showed up just a few times. The source material was CD8+ T cells from PBMCs. The TCR comes from a human donor in good health (CMV status not recorded). Some clones in this sample may be carry-over from other donors' samples.

CDR3 DNA: TGTGCCAGCAGCTTGGTAGGCAATCAGCCCCAGCATTTT. This encodes CASSLVGNQPQHF. The V and J genes are TRBV7-9 and TRBJ1-5; D is unresolved. The germline V gene has CDR1 SEHNR and CDR2 FQNEAQ (reference sequence). V gave up 3 bases and J gave up 2 bases, with 5 bases separating them. The CDR3 is made up of 13 amino acids. Full variable domain (rest looked up from reference TRBV7-9 and TRBJ1-5): DTGVSQNPRHKITKRGQNVTFRCDPISEHNRLYWYRQTLGQGPEFLTYFQNEAQLEKSRLLSDRFSAERPKGSFSTLEIQRTEQGDSAMYLCASSLVGNQPQHFGDGTRLSIL.